This record covers a single TCR beta chain. Its target is not known. Measured with immunoSEQ multiplex PCR; TCRdb has only the in-frame clones, and not every one. The data show 70,000 to 95,000 clones, approximately 93% seen once. The data originate from a study of OX40 agonist ivuxolimab in advanced cancers. In the study overall: Earlier treatment with anti-PD-1, anti-PD-L1 or anti-CTLA-4 was permitted, and roughly 40% had received some.

CDR1 and CDR2 from the germline V gene are MNHEY and SVGAGI. CDR3 length equals 11 residues. Trimming shortened V by 6 bases and J by 10 bases, and 10 bases separated the two germline ends. Study observations and caveats: Some nonresponders likewise displayed low normalized T-cell clonal expansion.

Source: CD4+ or CD8+ T cells sorted from blood, taken in a trial of the OX40 agonist ivuxolimab. This rearrangement joins TRBV6-5 to TRBJ2-1, with D possibly matching TRBD1 (6 bases). The receptor comes from an adult with an advanced solid tumor such as melanoma, head and neck, liver or kidney cancer. The CDR3 region is CASSQGTEQFF. The CDR3 coding sequence is TGTGCCAGCAGCCAAGGGACAGAGCAGTTCTTC.